One and the same sample provided the 27 T cell receptor beta chains below, sequenced in a study of long-term antiretroviral therapy in people with HIV. It was version v3.0 of the immunoSEQ assay that was run at survey level. This table comes from immunoSEQ multiplex PCR, and its TCRdb copy is limited to in-frame clones, with some not included. The sample yields approximately 35,000 clones, around 75% seen once. The sequencing used unsorted PBMCs, collected 1.9 years after starting antiretroviral therapy. The source is a man aged 18 to 29 with HIV.

The chain is built from TRBV13 and TRBJ2-5; perhaps TRBD2 as D (5 bases). Germline V gives CDR1 PRHDT, CDR2 FYEKMQ (reference sequence). CDR3 length: 14 residues. V shed 0 bases and J shed 2 bases, with 7 bases lying between them. The CDR3 sequence is CASSLGAAQETQYF. The DNA for the CDR3 is TGTGCCAGCAGCTTAGGAGCGGCGCAAGAGACCCAGTACTTC.

CDR3 sequence: CASRATGDTQYF. DNA for the CDR3: TGCGCCAGCAGAGCCACAGGGGATACGCAGTATTTT. The V and J genes are TRBV10-2 and TRBJ2-3; D is possibly TRBD1 (6 bases). CDR3 length equals 12 residues. Germline lookup yields CDR1 WSHSY and CDR2 SAAADI. Trimming left V 6 bases short and J 6 bases short, with 10 bases between.

The rearrangement links TRBV6-4 to TRBJ2-2, with 8 bases identical to TRBD2. The CDR3 has 14 amino acids. Germline loops: CDR1 MRHNA, CDR2 SNTAGT. The V and J ends lost 3 bases and 3 bases, in that order; junction bases with no gene match: 0. The CDR3 region is CASSERGDTGELFF. The DNA for the CDR3 is TGTGCCAGCAGTGAGCGGGGGGACACCGGGGAGCTGTTTTTT.

This chain links TRBV5-1 with TRBJ2-5; D ambiguous. This CDR3 has 15 amino acids. Trimming left V 1 base short and J 0 bases short, with 10 bases between. The germline V gene encodes CDR1 SGHRS and CDR2 YFSETQ. The CDR3 sequence: CASSLLGRNQETQYF. The CDR3 DNA reads TGCGCCAGCAGCTTGTTGGGCCGGAACCAAGAGACCCAGTACTTC.

The chain links TRBV5-8 to TRBJ2-2, with D unresolved. Per germline, CDR1 SGHTS and CDR2 YDEGEE. The CDR3 length is 14 residues. Deletions cut 0 bases from V and 6 bases from J, with 9 bases between. The CDR3 reads CASSLVPGSGELFF. For the CDR3, the DNA is TGTGCCAGCAGCTTGGTCCCCGGGTCCGGGGAGCTGTTTTTT. The variable domain in full, with the rest retrieved from reference TRBV5-8 and TRBJ2-2, is EAGVTQSPTHLIKTRGQQATLRCSPISGHTSVYWYQQALGLGLQFLLWYDEGEERNRGNFPPRFSGRQFPNYSSELNVNALELEDSALYLCASSLVPGSGELFFGEGSRLTVL.

The chain couples TRBV28 to TRBJ1-1; a weak D match, TRBD1 (6 bases). CDR3 size: 14 residues. V was cut by 3 bases and J by 5 bases, with 13 bases left in between. Germline V gives CDR1 MDHEN, CDR2 SYDVKM. The CDR3 sequence is CASSLSTGITEAFF. CDR3 DNA: TGTGCCAGCAGTTTGTCAACAGGGATTACTGAAGCTTTCTTT.

The chain carries TRBV27 and TRBJ1-6; TRBD1 agrees at 8 bases. The length of the CDR3 is 16 residues. V lost 3 bases and J lost 7; bases outside the gene matches: 8. Germline loops: CDR1 MNHEY, CDR2 SMNVEV (reference sequence). For the CDR3, the DNA is TGTGCCAGCAGTTTGCACGCGACAGGGGTCAATTCACCCCTCCACTTT. It translates to CASSLHATGVNSPLHF.

The gene calls are TRBV9 and TRBJ1-3, with D unclear. The CDR3 length is 15 residues. The germline CDR1 and CDR2 sequences are SGDLS and YYNGEE. V was clipped by 4 bases and J by 0 bases, with 11 bases between them. CDR3 DNA sequence: TGTGCCAGCAGCCCCATTCCGGACTCTGGAAACACCATATATTTT. Amino acids: CASSPIPDSGNTIYF. Looking up the rest from reference TRBV9 and TRBJ1-3 gives the full variable domain: DSGVTQTPKHLITATGQRVTLRCSPRSGDLSVYWYQQSLDQGLQFLIQYYNGEERAKGNILERFSAQQFPDLHSELNLSSLELGDSALYFCASSPIPDSGNTIYFGEGSWLTVV.

The chain has TRBV28 and TRBJ1-6, with a tentative D call TRBD1 (5 bases). Trimming cost V 7 bases and J 8 bases, with 15 bases left between them. Germline V gene data show CDR1 as MDHEN and CDR2 as SYDVKM. The CDR3 loop spans 14 amino acids. This CDR3 reads CASTSRGGHSPLHF. CDR3 nucleotides: TGTGCCAGCACCTCGAGGGGAGGTCATTCACCCCTCCACTTT.

V and J are TRBV9 and TRBJ2-3, with TRBD2 matching 7 bases. The V and J ends lost 3 bases and 7 bases, in that order; junction bases with no gene match: 5. Germline V gene lookup returns CDR1 SGDLS and CDR2 YYNGEE. The CDR3 runs 13 residues. CDR3 DNA sequence: TGTGCCAGCAGCGGAGGGACTACAAATACGCAGTATTTT. Its translation is CASSGGTTNTQYF.

The chain employs TRBV5-4 and TRBJ2-5; D unclear. Germline CDR1 is SGHNT and CDR2 is YYREEE (reference sequence). V lost 2 bases and J 7 bases, leaving 9 bases between the germline ends. The CDR3 contains 12 residues. The CDR3: CASSFSTGTQYF. DNA of the CDR3: TGTGCCAGCAGCTTTTCGACGGGGACCCAGTACTTC.

The chain carries TRBV7-2 and TRBJ1-1, with unresolved D. Germline CDR1 and CDR2: SGHTA and FQGNSA. CDR3 length: 12 amino acids. Trimming removed 3 bases from V and 3 bases from J, with 5 bases in between. Written as DNA, the CDR3 is TGTGCCAGCAGCTTTTCGTACACTGAAGCTTTCTTT. Its protein product is CASSFSYTEAFF.

This clone was detected only a few times. This chain connects TRBV27 to TRBJ1-6; D is uncertain. The CDR3 runs 14 residues. Per the germline V gene, CDR1 is MNHEY and CDR2 is SMNVEV (reference sequence). V was cut by 3 bases and J by 9 bases, with 12 bases left in between. In DNA form, the CDR3 reads TGTGCCAGCAGTTTTGTGGGGAAGCGTTCACCCCTCCACTTT. It yields the protein CASSFVGKRSPLHF.

This clone was recorded only once. The chain carries TRBV19 and TRBJ1-1; maybe TRBD1 (5 bases). The V gene lost 5 bases and the J gene lost 2 bases, with 12 bases spanning the gap. Per the germline V gene, CDR1 is LNHDA and CDR2 is SQIVND (reference sequence). The CDR3 loop spans 14 amino acids. Written as DNA, the CDR3 is TGTGCCAGTAGTTTTGGACACTTTAACACTGAAGCTTTCTTT. Translating gives CASSFGHFNTEAFF.

This clone was picked up a small number of times. The chain is built from TRBV6-5 and TRBJ1-1; the D is unclear. The CDR3 has 14 amino acids. Trimming pared 0 bases from V and 8 bases from J, leaving 13 bases between. Germline V lookup: CDR1 MNHEY, CDR2 SVGAGI. The CDR3 DNA sequence: TGTGCCAGCAGTTACTCTATAGGCGCGGAGGAAGCTTTCTTT. As protein: CASSYSIGAEEAFF.

CDR3 sequence: CASTDDTGELFF. CDR3 sequence (DNA): TGTGCCAGCACGGACGATACCGGGGAGCTGTTTTTT. J is TRBJ2-2 and V is TRBV9; unclear D gene. CDR1 and CDR2 (germline): SGDLS, YYNGEE. The CDR3 is made up of 12 amino acids. Trimming took off 6 bases at V and 5 bases at J, with 8 bases between the two ends.

The V gene is TRBV2, the J gene TRBJ2-7; 10 nucleotides line up with TRBD1. The CDR3 is 15 residues long. The V gene end was trimmed by 4 bases and the J gene end by 3 bases; junction bases not matched to a gene: 6. Germline CDR1 is SNHLY and CDR2 is FYNNEI. CDR3: CASSAATGGYYEQYF. CDR3 sequence (DNA): TGTGCCAGCAGTGCTGCGACAGGGGGCTACTACGAGCAGTACTTC. Together with reference TRBV2 and TRBJ2-7, the CDR3 gives the full variable domain: EPEVTQTPSHQVTQMGQEVILRCVPISNHLYFYWYRQILGQKVEFLVSFYNNEISEKSEIFDDQFSVERPDGSNFTLKIRSTKLEDSAMYFCASSAATGGYYEQYFGPGTRLTVT.

The chain carries TRBV30 and TRBJ1-5; D perhaps matches TRBD1 (5 bases). Trimming left V 1 base short and J 7 bases short, with 8 bases between. Germline V gene data show CDR1 as GTSNPN and CDR2 as SVGIG (reference sequence). The CDR3 is 12 residues long. CDR3 in DNA: TGTGCCTGGAGTGGGGAGGGGCAGCCCCAGCATTTT. Amino acid sequence: CAWSGEGQPQHF.

The chain combines TRBV2 with TRBJ1-1; no firm D call. V dropped 10 bases and J dropped 0 bases, with 9 bases sitting between them. Germline-derived CDR1 and CDR2 are SNHLY and FYNNEI. The CDR3 totals 12 residues. The CDR3 is CATRWVNTEAFF. The DNA of the CDR3 is TGTGCCACTCGATGGGTGAACACTGAAGCTTTCTTT.

V is TRBV2 and J is TRBJ1-1, with 9 bases matching TRBD1. CDR3 length equals 17 residues. Trimming took 6 bases from V and 0 from J; bases not matched to a gene: 11. Germline CDR1 SNHLY, CDR2 FYNNEI. As DNA, the CDR3 is TGTGCCAGCAGAGACACCGGGACAGGGTTTGTGAACACTGAAGCTTTCTTT. The encoded protein is CASRDTGTGFVNTEAFF.

V usage is TRBV5-4 and J usage is TRBJ1-1; TRBD1 is a possible D gene (5 bases). Germline assignment: CDR1 SGHNT and CDR2 YYREEE (reference sequence). The CDR3 is 14 amino acids. Between the trimmed V and J ends, which lost 6 bases and 2 bases, there was a span of 14 bases. In DNA form, the CDR3 reads TGTGCCAGCACATTGGGGAGGGGAAACACTGAAGCTTTCTTT. Protein: CASTLGRGNTEAFF.

This chain joins TRBV6-1 and TRBJ1-5; 10 nucleotides align to TRBD1. J was trimmed by 5 bases and V by 2 bases; bases with no gene match: 24. The CDR3 runs to 22 residues. Germline V gives CDR1 MNHNS, CDR2 SASEGT. The CDR3 reads CASSELLGIPGQGFPFDQPQHF. CDR3 nucleotide sequence: TGTGCCAGCAGTGAATTGTTAGGTATTCCGGGACAGGGGTTTCCCTTTGATCAGCCCCAGCATTTT.

The chain has TRBV11-2 and TRBJ2-5, with a tentative D call TRBD2 (5 bases). There are 13 residues in the CDR3. Trimming removed 5 bases at V and 0 bases at J, with 7 bases between. Germline loops: CDR1 SGHAT, CDR2 FQNNGV. For the CDR3, the DNA is TGTGCCAGCAGCCCCGGGGACCAAGAGACCCAGTACTTC. Protein sequence: CASSPGDQETQYF.

This rearrangement joins TRBV28 to TRBJ1-5; no clear D. This CDR3 spans 12 amino acids. Germline V CDR1 and CDR2: MDHEN, SYDVKM. V was pared by 8 bases and J by 4 bases, with 9 bases between. The CDR3 here is CASRALNQPQHF. For the CDR3, the DNA is TGTGCCAGCCGGGCCTTGAATCAGCCCCAGCATTTT.

The V and J genes are TRBV9 and TRBJ1-6, with D maybe TRBD1 (5 bases). The CDR3 contains 16 residues. In germline, CDR1 is SGDLS, CDR2 YYNGEE. Trimming cost V 0 bases and J 1 base, with 8 bases left between them. Here the CDR3 reads CASSVGRDSYNSPLHF. The CDR3 DNA is TGTGCCAGCAGCGTAGGCAGGGATTCCTATAATTCACCCCTCCACTTT.

The V and J genes are TRBV21-1 and TRBJ1-3; TRBD1 is the table's D call and was not checked against the DNA. TRBV21-1 is annotated as a pseudogene. The CDR3 contains 17 residues. In nucleotides, the CDR3 is TGTGCCAGCTGGTCATCGGACAGGTCCCACTCTGGAAACACCATATATTTT. Its protein product is CASWSSDRSHSGNTIYF.

V is TRBV7-6 and J is TRBJ1-3, with TRBD1 as a possible D gene (5 bases). V shed 5 bases and J shed 0 bases, with 14 bases lying between them. CDR1 and CDR2 from the germline V gene are SGHVS and FNYEAQ. This CDR3 has 16 residues. The CDR3 spells CASSEGTTLSGNTIYF. In DNA, the CDR3 is TGTGCCAGCAGCGAAGGGACTACACTCTCTGGAAACACCATATATTTT.